These 6 T cell receptor beta chains were sequenced from one sample in a study of blood T cell repertoires in COVID-19. TCRdb's copy holds only in-frame clones and misses some; the assay was immunoSEQ multiplex PCR. The sample lists roughly 250,000 clones; approximately 90% were seen once. The sample was peripheral blood. These receptors were collected from a man between 60 and 75 years old who had recovered from COVID-19.

This chain uses TRBV27 with TRBJ2-2; 8 nucleotides align to TRBD1. The junction had 11 bases not matched to a gene; V was cut back by 6 bases and J by 5 bases. Germline loops: CDR1 MNHEY, CDR2 SMNVEV (reference sequence). CDR3 size: 16 residues. CDR3 DNA sequence: TGTGCCAGCAGCATCGGGAGACAGGGGAGGACCGGGGAGCTGTTTTTT. It encodes CASSIGRQGRTGELFF.

This rearrangement joins TRBV2 to TRBJ2-3; maybe TRBD2 (6 bases). V was shortened by 5 bases and J by 1 base, with 13 bases between the two germline ends. Germline CDR1 SNHLY, CDR2 FYNNEI. The CDR3 length is 15 residues. The CDR3 reads CASSSSGLRTDTQYF. For the CDR3, the DNA is TGTGCCAGCAGTTCCTCGGGACTCCGCACAGATACGCAGTATTTT.

This clone is a singleton in its sample. This chain uses TRBV4-1 with TRBJ1-3, with D hard to call. The ends were cut back, 0 bases at V and 4 bases at J, with 7 bases in the middle. CDR1 and CDR2 (germline): MGHRA, YSYEKL. The CDR3 extends over 14 amino acids. The CDR3 bases are TGCGCCAGCAGCCAAGATAGAGGAGGAAACACCATATATTTT. Residues: CASSQDRGGNTIYF.

The chain recombines TRBV4-2 with TRBJ1-3; 7 nucleotides agree with TRBD1. In germline, CDR1 is LGHNA, CDR2 YNFKEQ. This CDR3 is built from 16 residues. J was trimmed by 4 bases and V by 1 base; bases with no gene match: 7. The CDR3 region has the DNA TGTGCCAGCAGCCAAGCTCGCAGGGGGAACGGAAACACCATATATTTT. Translation: CASSQARRGNGNTIYF.

The chain carries TRBV11-3 and TRBJ2-1; 8 bases align to TRBD1. V was pared by 5 bases and J by 8 bases, with 8 bases of the junction left unmatched. The germline gives CDR1 SGHNT, CDR2 YENEEA. CDR3 length: 14 amino acids. CDR3 bases: TGTGCCAGCAGCAAAAGGGACAGGTTGGATGAGCAGTTCTTC. Translating it yields CASSKRDRLDEQFF.

This chain's CDR3 is CASTPWSREAKNIQYF. The CDR3 bases are TGTGCCAGCACCCCTTGGTCCCGGGAAGCCAAAAACATTCAGTACTTC. The chain links TRBV28 to TRBJ2-4; perhaps TRBD2 as D (5 bases). CDR3 length equals 16 residues. Germline V CDR1 and CDR2: MDHEN, SYDVKM. The V end lost 7 bases, the J end lost 0 bases, and 16 bases lay between the germline ends.